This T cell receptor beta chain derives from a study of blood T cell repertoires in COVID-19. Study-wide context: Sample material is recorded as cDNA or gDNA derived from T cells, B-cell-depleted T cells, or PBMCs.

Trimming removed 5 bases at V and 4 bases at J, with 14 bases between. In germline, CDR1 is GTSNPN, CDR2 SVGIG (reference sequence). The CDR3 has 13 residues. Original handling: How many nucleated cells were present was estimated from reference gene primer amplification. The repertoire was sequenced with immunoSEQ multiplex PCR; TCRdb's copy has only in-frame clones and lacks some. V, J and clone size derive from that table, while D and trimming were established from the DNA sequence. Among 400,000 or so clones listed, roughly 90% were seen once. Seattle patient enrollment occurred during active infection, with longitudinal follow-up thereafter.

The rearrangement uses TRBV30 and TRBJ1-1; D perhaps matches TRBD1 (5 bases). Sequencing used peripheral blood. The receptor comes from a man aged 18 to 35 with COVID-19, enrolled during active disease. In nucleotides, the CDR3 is TGTGCCTGGGGGAGACGTAGGGGCACTGAAGCTTTCTTT. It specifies CAWGRRRGTEAFF.